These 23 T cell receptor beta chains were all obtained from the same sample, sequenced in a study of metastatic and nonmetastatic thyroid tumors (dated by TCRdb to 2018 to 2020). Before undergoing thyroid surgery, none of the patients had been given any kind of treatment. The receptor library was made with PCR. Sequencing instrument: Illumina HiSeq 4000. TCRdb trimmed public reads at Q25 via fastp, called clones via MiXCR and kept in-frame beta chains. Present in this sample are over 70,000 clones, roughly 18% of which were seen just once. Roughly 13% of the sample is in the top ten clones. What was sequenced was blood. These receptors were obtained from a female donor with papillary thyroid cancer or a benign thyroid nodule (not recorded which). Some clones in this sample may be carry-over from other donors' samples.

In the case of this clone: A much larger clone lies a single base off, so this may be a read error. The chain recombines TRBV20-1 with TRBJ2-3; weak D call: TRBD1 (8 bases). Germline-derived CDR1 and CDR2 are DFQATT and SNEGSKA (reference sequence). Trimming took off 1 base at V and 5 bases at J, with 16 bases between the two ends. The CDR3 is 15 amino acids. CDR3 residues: CSARADRGGVDTQYF. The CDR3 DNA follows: TGCAGTGCTAGAGCCGACAGGGGAGGGGTAGATACGCAGTATTTT.

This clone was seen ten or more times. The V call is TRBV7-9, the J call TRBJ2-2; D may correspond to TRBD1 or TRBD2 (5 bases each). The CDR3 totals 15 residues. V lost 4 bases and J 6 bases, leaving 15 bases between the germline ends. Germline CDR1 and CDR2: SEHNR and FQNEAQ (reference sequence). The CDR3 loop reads CASSSWDLLAGELFF. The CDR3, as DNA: TGTGCCAGCAGCTCTTGGGACCTCCTCGCCGGGGAGCTGTTTTTT.

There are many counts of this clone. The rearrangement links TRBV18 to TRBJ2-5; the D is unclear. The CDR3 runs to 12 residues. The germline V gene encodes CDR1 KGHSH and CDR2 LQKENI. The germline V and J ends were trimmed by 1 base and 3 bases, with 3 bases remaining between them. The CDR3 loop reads CASSPQEETQYF. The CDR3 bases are TGTGCCAGCTCACCACAGGAAGAGACCCAGTACTTC.

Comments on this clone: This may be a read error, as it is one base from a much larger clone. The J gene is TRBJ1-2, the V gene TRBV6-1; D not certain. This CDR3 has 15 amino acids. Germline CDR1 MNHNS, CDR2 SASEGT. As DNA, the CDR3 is TGTGTCAGCAGGCCGAGAGGCAGAGTCCTCGGTGGCTACACCTTC. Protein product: CVSRPRGRVLGGYTF.

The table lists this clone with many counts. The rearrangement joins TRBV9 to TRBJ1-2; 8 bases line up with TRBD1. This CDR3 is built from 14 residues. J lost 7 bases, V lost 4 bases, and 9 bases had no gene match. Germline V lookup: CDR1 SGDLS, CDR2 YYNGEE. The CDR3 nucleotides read TGTGCCAGCAGCACACAGACAGGGGTGCGTGGCTACACCTTC. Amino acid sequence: CASSTQTGVRGYTF.

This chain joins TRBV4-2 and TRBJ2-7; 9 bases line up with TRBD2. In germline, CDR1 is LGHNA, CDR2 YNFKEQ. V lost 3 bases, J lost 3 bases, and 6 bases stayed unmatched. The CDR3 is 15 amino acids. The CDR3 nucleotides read TGTGCCAGCAGCCAGGACAATAGCGGGAGCTACGAGCAGTACTTC. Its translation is CASSQDNSGSYEQYF.

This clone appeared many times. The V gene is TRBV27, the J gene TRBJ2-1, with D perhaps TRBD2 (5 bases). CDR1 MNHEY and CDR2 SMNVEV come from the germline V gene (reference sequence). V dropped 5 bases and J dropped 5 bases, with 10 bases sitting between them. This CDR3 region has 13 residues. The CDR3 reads CASSRAVNNEQFF. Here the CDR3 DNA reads TGTGCCAGCAGTCGAGCGGTAAACAATGAGCAGTTCTTC.

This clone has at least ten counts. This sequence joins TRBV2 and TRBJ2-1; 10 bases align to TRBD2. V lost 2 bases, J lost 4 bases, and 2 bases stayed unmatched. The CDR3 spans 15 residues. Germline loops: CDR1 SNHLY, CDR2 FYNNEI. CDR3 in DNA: TGTGCCAGCAGTGAAACACTAGCGGGGTACAATGAGCAGTTCTTC. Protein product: CASSETLAGYNEQFF.

CDR3 sequence: CATSRGGSLAGDNEQFF. The CDR3 region has the DNA TGTGCCACCAGCAGAGGAGGGTCTCTAGCGGGAGACAATGAGCAGTTCTTC. The J gene is TRBJ2-1, the V gene TRBV15; 10 bases match TRBD2. V lost 1 base to trimming and J lost 5 bases; unmatched junction nucleotides: 8. CDR1 and CDR2 (germline): LNHNV, YYDKDF (reference sequence). The CDR3 sequence is 17 residues long.

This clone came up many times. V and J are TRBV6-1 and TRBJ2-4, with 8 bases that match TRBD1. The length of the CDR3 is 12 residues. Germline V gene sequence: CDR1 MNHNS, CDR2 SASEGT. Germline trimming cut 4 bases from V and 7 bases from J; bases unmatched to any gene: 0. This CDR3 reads CASSGTGNIQYF. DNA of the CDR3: TGTGCCAGCAGTGGGACAGGGAACATTCAGTACTTC.

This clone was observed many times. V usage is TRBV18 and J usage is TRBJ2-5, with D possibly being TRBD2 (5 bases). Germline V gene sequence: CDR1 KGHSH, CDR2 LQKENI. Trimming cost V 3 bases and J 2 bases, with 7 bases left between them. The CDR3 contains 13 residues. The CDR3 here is CASSPGEQETQYF. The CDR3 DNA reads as TGTGCCAGCTCACCCGGGGAACAAGAGACCCAGTACTTC.

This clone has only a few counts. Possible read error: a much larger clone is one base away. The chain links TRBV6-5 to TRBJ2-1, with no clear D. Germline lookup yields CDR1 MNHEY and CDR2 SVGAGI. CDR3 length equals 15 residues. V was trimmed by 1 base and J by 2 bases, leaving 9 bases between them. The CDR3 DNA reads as TGTGCCAGCAGTTACTTGTCCCTCACCTACAATGAGCAGTTCTTC. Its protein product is CASSYLSLTYNEQFF.

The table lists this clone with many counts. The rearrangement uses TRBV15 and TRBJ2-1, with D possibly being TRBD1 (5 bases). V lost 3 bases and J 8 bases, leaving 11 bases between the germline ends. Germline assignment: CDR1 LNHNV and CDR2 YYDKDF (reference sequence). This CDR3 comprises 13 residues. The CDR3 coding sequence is TGTGCCACCAGCAGCAGACAGTCCCATGAGCAGTTCTTC. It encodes CATSSRQSHEQFF.

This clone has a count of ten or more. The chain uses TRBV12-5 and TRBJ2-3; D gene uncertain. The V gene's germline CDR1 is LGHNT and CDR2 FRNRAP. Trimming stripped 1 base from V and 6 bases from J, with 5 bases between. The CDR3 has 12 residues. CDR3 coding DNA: TGTGCTAGTGGTTTGGATTGGGATACGCAGTATTTT. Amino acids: CASGLDWDTQYF.

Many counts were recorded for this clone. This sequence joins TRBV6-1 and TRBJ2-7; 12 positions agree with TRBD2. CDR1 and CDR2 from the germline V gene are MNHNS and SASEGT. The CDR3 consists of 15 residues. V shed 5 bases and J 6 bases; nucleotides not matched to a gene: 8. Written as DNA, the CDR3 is TGTGCCAGCAGTCGGCTAGCGGGAGGGGGTAGCGAGCAGTACTTC. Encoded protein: CASSRLAGGGSEQYF.

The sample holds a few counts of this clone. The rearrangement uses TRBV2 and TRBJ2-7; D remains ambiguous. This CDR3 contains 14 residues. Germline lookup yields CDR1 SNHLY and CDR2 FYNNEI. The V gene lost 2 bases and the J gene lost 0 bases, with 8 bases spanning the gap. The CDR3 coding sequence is TGTGCCAGCAGTGAACTAGTTGGCTCCTACGAGCAGTACTTC. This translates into CASSELVGSYEQYF.

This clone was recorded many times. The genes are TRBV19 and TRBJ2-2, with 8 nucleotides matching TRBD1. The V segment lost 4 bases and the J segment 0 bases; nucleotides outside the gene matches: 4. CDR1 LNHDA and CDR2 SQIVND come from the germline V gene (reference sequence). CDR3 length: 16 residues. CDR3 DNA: TGTGCCAGTAGTACCACGGGACAGGCGAACACCGGGGAGCTGTTTTTT. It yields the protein CASSTTGQANTGELFF.

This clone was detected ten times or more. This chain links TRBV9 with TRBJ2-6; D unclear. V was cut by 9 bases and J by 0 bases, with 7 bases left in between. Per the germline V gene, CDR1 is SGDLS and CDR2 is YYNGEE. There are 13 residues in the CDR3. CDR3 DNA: TGTGCCACAGGTGGCTCTGGGGCCAACGTCCTGACTTTC. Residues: CATGGSGANVLTF. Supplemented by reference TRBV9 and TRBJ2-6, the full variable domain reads DSGVTQTPKHLITATGQRVTLRCSPRSGDLSVYWYQQSLDQGLQFLIQYYNGEERAKGNILERFSAQQFPDLHSELNLSSLELGDSALYFCATGGSGANVLTFGAGSRLTVL.

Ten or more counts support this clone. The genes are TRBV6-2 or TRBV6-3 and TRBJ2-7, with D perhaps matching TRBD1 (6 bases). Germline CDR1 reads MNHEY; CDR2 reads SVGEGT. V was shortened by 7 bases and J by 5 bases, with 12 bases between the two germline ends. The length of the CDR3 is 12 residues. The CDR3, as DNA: TGTGCCAGCACCTTCAAGGGGGACGAGCAGTACTTC. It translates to CASTFKGDEQYF.

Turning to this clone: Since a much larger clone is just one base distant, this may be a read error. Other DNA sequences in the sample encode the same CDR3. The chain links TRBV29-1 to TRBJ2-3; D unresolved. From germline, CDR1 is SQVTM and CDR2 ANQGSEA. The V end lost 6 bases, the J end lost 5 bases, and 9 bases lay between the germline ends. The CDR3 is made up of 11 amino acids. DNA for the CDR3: TGCAGCGTCGAGCCCCGAGATACGCAGTATTTT. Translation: CSVEPRDTQYF.

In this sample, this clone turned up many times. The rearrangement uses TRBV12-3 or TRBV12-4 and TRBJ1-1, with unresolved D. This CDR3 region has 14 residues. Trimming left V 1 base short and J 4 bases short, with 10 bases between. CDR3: CASSLVLGGTEAFF. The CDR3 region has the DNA TGTGCCAGCAGTTTAGTTTTGGGAGGCACTGAAGCTTTCTTT.

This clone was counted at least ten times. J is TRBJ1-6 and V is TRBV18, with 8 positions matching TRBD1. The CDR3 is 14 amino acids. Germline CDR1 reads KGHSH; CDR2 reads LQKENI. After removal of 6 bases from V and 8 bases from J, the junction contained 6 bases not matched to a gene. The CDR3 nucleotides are TGTGCCAGCTCTCGGACAGGGAGAGATTCACCCCTCCACTTT. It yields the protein CASSRTGRDSPLHF. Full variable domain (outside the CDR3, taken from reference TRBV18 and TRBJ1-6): NAGVMQNPRHLVRRRGQEARLRCSPMKGHSHVYWYRQLPEEGLKFMVYLQKENIIDESGMPKERFSAEFPKEGPSILRIQQVVRGDSAAYFCASSRTGRDSPLHFGNGTRLTVT.

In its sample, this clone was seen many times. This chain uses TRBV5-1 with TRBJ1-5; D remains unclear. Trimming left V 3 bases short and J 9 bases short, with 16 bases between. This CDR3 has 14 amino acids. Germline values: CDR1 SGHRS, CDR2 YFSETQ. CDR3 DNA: TGCGCCAGCAGCTCGGGAGATGATCGGGCGCCCCAGCATTTT. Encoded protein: CASSSGDDRAPQHF.